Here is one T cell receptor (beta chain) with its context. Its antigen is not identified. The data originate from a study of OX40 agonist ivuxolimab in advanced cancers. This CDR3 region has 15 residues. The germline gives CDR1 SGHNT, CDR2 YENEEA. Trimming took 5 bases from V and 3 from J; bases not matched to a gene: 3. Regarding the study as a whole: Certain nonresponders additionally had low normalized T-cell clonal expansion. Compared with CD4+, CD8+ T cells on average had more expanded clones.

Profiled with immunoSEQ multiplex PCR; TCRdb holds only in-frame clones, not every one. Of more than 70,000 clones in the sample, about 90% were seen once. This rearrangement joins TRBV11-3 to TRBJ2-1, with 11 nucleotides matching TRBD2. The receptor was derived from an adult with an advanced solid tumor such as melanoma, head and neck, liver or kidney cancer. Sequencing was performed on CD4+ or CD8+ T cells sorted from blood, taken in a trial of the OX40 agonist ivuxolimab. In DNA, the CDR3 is TGTGCCAGCAGCACGGGACTAGCGGACTACAATGAGCAGTTCTTC. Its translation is CASSTGLADYNEQFF.